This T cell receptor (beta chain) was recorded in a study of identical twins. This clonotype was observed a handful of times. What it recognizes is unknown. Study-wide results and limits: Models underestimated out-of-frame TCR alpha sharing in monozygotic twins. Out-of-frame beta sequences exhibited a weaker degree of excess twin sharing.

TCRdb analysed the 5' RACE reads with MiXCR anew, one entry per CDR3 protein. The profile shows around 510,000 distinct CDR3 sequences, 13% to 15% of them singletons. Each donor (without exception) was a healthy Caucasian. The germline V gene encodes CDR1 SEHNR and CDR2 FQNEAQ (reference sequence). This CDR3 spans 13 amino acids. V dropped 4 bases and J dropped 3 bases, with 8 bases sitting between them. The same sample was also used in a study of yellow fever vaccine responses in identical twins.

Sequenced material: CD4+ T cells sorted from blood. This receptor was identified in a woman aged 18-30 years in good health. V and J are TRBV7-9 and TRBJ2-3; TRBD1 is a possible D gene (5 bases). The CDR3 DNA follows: TGTGCCAGCAGCTCAGGGATAACAGATACGCAGTATTTT. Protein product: CASSSGITDTQYF.